A selection of T cell receptor beta chains follows, all from one sample in a study of vaccination effects on CD4 cells after COVID-19. The assay was immunoSEQ multiplex PCR, and TCRdb's table has in-frame clones only and misses some. This sample yields tens of thousands of clones, of which roughly 80% are seen a single time; 2% to 3% belongs to the top ten. Their antigen targets remain unknown. This specimen consisted of CD4+ T cells from PBMCs cultured without peptide, obtained after COVID-19 vaccination. Every receptor here comes from a human donor who received a COVID-19 vaccine. CDR3s include the opening cysteine and the closing phenylalanine or tryptophan. The order of the fields is J gene, clone size, V gene, D gene, CDR3 DNA, CDR3 protein. A D gene is named only where the DNA matches it firmly. Clone size, where shown, is once, few, many, or a class for clones that have expanded.

j_gene: TRBJ2-3; abundance: NA; v_gene: TRBV7-3; d_gene: NA; CDR3nt: TGTGCCAGCAGCGTAAGGGGGGACGGTCCCTCAGATACGCAGTATTTT; CDR3aa: CASSVRGDGPSDTQYF
j_gene: TRBJ1-5; abundance: NA; v_gene: TRBV30; d_gene: TRBD1; CDR3nt: TGTGCCTGGAGTCCCAGGGACAGGGGAAATCAGCCCCAGCATTTT; CDR3aa: CAWSPRDRGNQPQHF
j_gene: TRBJ1-3; abundance: once; v_gene: TRBV9; d_gene: NA; CDR3nt: TGTGCCAGCAGCGTAGGCGAGGGAGCTGGAAACACCATATATTTT; CDR3aa: CASSVGEGAGNTIYF
j_gene: TRBJ2-2; abundance: few; v_gene: TRBV4-1; d_gene: TRBD1; CDR3nt: TGCGCCAGCAGCACAACCCTGTCCGGGACAGGGGGCGTAGTCGGGGAGCTGTTTTTT; CDR3aa: CASSTTLSGTGGVVGELFF
j_gene: TRBJ2-2; abundance: once; v_gene: TRBV7-2; d_gene: NA; CDR3nt: TGTGCCAGCAGCTCCCGACTGGGTCGCGGGGAGCTGTTTTTT; CDR3aa: CASSSRLGRGELFF
j_gene: TRBJ1-5; abundance: NA; v_gene: TRBV4-1; d_gene: TRBD1; CDR3nt: TGCGCCAGCAGCCCCGGCCGTTTGACAGGGGGAGGCAATCAGCCCCAGCATTTT; CDR3aa: CASSPGRLTGGGNQPQHF
j_gene: TRBJ1-5; abundance: NA; v_gene: TRBV6-1; d_gene: NA; CDR3nt: TGTGCCAGCAGTGAAGAGGTTGGGATTGTGGGCCAGCCCCAGCATTTT; CDR3aa: CASSEEVGIVGQPQHF
j_gene: TRBJ1-5; abundance: NA; v_gene: TRBV6-5; d_gene: TRBD1; CDR3nt: TGTGCCAGCAGACTAAACAGGGGACCCAATCAGCCCCAGCATTTT; CDR3aa: CASRLNRGPNQPQHF
j_gene: TRBJ1-1; abundance: NA; v_gene: TRBV6-5; d_gene: TRBD1; CDR3nt: TGTGCCAGCAGACAGGGGAGCACTGAAGCTTTCTTT; CDR3aa: CASRQGSTEAFF
j_gene: TRBJ1-4; abundance: NA; v_gene: TRBV20-1; d_gene: NA; CDR3nt: TGCAGTGCTAGTTTCGGGAGTGAAAAACTGTTTTTT; CDR3aa: CSASFGSEKLFF
j_gene: TRBJ1-5; abundance: few; v_gene: TRBV4-1; d_gene: NA; CDR3nt: TGCGCCAGCAGCCAAGAGGGGAGTTTTCAGCCCCAGCATTTT; CDR3aa: CASSQEGSFQPQHF
j_gene: TRBJ2-3; abundance: NA; v_gene: TRBV10-3; d_gene: NA; CDR3nt: TGTGCCATCAGTGAGTCGAAAAGTCCCGGCACAGATACGCAGTATTTT; CDR3aa: CAISESKSPGTDTQYF
j_gene: TRBJ2-2; abundance: few; v_gene: TRBV7-2; d_gene: TRBD1; CDR3nt: TGTGCCAGCAGCTTACAGGGGGCTGGGGAGCTGTTTTTT; CDR3aa: CASSLQGAGELFF
j_gene: TRBJ2-1; abundance: NA; v_gene: TRBV7-3; d_gene: NA; CDR3nt: TGTGCCAGCAGCGTCAACAGATACAATGAGCAGTTCTTC; CDR3aa: CASSVNRYNEQFF
j_gene: TRBJ2-3; abundance: NA; v_gene: TRBV5-1; d_gene: NA; CDR3nt: TGCGCCAGCAGCTCCGGGACGCTGCCAGATACGCAGTATTTT; CDR3aa: CASSSGTLPDTQYF
j_gene: TRBJ2-1; abundance: few; v_gene: TRBV4-2; d_gene: NA; CDR3nt: TGTGCCAGCAGCCAAGATATCACGCGTGAGCAGTTCTTC; CDR3aa: CASSQDITREQFF